These 6 T cell receptor beta chains came from one sample sequenced in a study of blood T cell repertoires in COVID-19. The method was immunoSEQ multiplex PCR; TCRdb's version includes in-frame clones alone and lacks a portion of them. The sample gives about 300,000 clones, 70% to 90% of which show up once; 6.9% is in the top ten. Specimen: peripheral blood. These receptors came from a woman in her thirties who had recovered from COVID-19.

V gene TRBV7-9 combines with J gene TRBJ2-7, with 9 bases that match TRBD2. CDR1 and CDR2 from the germline V gene are SEHNR and FQNEAQ (reference sequence). This CDR3 is built from 14 residues. V lost 3 bases and J lost 5; bases outside the gene matches: 5. CDR3 DNA sequence: TGTGCCAGCAGCTTGCCCGCTAGCGGGGACGAGCAGTACTTC. Translating it yields CASSLPASGDEQYF. Variable domain in full (rest from reference TRBV7-9 and TRBJ2-7): DTGVSQNPRHKITKRGQNVTFRCDPISEHNRLYWYRQTLGQGPEFLTYFQNEAQLEKSRLLSDRFSAERPKGSFSTLEIQRTEQGDSAMYLCASSLPASGDEQYFGPGTRLTVT.

This chain uses TRBV28 with TRBJ2-4; 8 bases match TRBD2. The CDR3 length is 19 residues. Germline V gives CDR1 MDHEN, CDR2 SYDVKM. The ends lost 2 bases at V and 0 bases at J; junction bases unmatched: 12. CDR3 region: CASSLPSGGGKGAKNIQYF. CDR3 DNA sequence: TGTGCCAGCAGTTTACCCTCGGGGGGGGGCAAGGGAGCCAAAAACATTCAGTACTTC.

The chain is built from TRBV2 and TRBJ1-2, with 7 bases that match TRBD1. V was pared by 8 bases and J by 4 bases, with 16 bases of the junction left unmatched. The CDR3 loop spans 16 amino acids. Germline-derived CDR1 and CDR2 are SNHLY and FYNNEI. CDR3 sequence (DNA): TGTGCCAGCTTTATTAAACAGGGGATGCGGGTCTATGGCTACACCTTC. Encoded protein: CASFIKQGMRVYGYTF. The full variable domain, completed using reference TRBV2 and TRBJ1-2, is EPEVTQTPSHQVTQMGQEVILRCVPISNHLYFYWYRQILGQKVEFLVSFYNNEISEKSEIFDDQFSVERPDGSNFTLKIRSTKLEDSAMYFCASFIKQGMRVYGYTFGSGTRLTVV.

This chain uses TRBV7-9 with TRBJ1-2; 8 nucleotides match TRBD1. Looked up from germline, CDR1 is SEHNR and CDR2 is FQNEAQ (reference sequence). The CDR3 is 14 amino acids. The V and J ends lost 6 bases and 6 bases, in that order; junction bases with no gene match: 9. The CDR3 spells CASRLAGGRDGYTF. DNA of the CDR3: TGTGCCAGCAGACTAGCAGGGGGCCGGGATGGCTACACCTTC.

The chain recombines TRBV6-5 with TRBJ2-3; TRBD2 agrees at 8 bases. J lost 2 bases, V lost 3 bases, and 7 bases had no gene match. Germline V lookup: CDR1 MNHEY, CDR2 SVGAGI. The CDR3 is made up of 16 amino acids. The CDR3: CASSYSGGIPTDTQYF. The CDR3 DNA sequence: TGTGCCAGCAGTTATTCGGGGGGGATTCCCACAGATACGCAGTATTTT.

The chain recombines TRBV5-4 with TRBJ2-1; 7 nucleotides match TRBD2. The CDR3 has 15 residues. Per germline, CDR1 SGHNT and CDR2 YYREEE (reference sequence). V lost 4 bases, J lost 4 bases, and 8 bases stayed unmatched. CDR3 residues: CASSHSRGGYNEQFF. The CDR3 DNA sequence: TGTGCCAGCAGCCACTCACGCGGGGGTTACAATGAGCAGTTCTTC. Looking up the rest from reference TRBV5-4 and TRBJ2-1 gives the full variable domain: ETGVTQSPTHLIKTRGQQVTLRCSSQSGHNTVSWYQQALGQGPQFIFQYYREEENGRGNFPPRFSGLQFPNYSSELNVNALELDDSALYLCASSHSRGGYNEQFFGPGTRLTVL.